This is a list of T cell receptor beta chains from one sample in a study of regulatory T cells in long-lasting Graves disease. A single record per CDR3 protein comes from TCRdb applying MiXCR to the multiplex PCR reads. Among 520,000 or so distinct CDR3 sequences listed, 12% were seen once. This sample was also put to use in a study of T cells in Graves' hyperthyroidism and ophthalmopathy.

The material was peripheral blood mononuclear cells (PBMCs), obtained at new diagnosis, from a patient treated with antithyroid drugs. Source of these receptors: a woman under 40 with Graves disease. Both conserved end residues are part of each CDR3. Each record gives: clone size, J gene, D gene, V gene, CDR3 DNA, CDR3 protein. The D gene is left open where the match is weak. The listing skips clone size in some rows; elsewhere it reads once, few, many or a size class.

- TRBJ1-2 - TRBV4-1 TGCGCCAGCAGCCAAGTCCCCGGATTTGGCTACACCTTC CASSQVPGFGYTF
few TRBJ2-2 TRBD1 TRBV19 TGTGCCAGTAGTATCGAAGGGACAGGGCACACCGGGGAGCTGTTTTTT CASSIEGTGHTGELFF
few TRBJ2-7 - TRBV25-1 TGTGCCAGCAGTAGAGACAGAGCTAAACCGTACTTC CASSRDRAKPYF
many TRBJ2-1 - TRBV6-5 TGTGCCAGCAGTTTCCTTAGCGGCAATGAGCAGTTCTTC CASSFLSGNEQFF
- TRBJ1-6 TRBD1 TRBV29-1 TGCAGCGTCGTAACACGACAGGGAGGAAGATCGACCCTCCACTTT CSVVTRQGGRSTLHF
many TRBJ2-3 - TRBV18 TGTGCCAGCTCACCACTGGTCGCGGAAAGCACAGATACGCAGTATTTT CASSPLVAESTDTQYF
many TRBJ2-2 TRBD2 TRBV11-3 TGTGCCAGCAGCTTAAGCCTTTTAGCGGGAGGGCCGTCCGGGGAGCTGTTTTTT CASSLSLLAGGPSGELFF
once TRBJ2-7 TRBD1 TRBV12-3/TRBV12-4 TGTGCCAGCAGCTCGGAGGACTGGACAGGGGTATACGAGCAGTACTTC CASSSEDWTGVYEQYF
once TRBJ2-7 TRBD2 TRBV27 TGTGCCAGCAGTTCATACGGAAGAATAGCGGGAGGAGGGTACGAGCAGTACTTC CASSSYGRIAGGGYEQYF
few TRBJ1-1 - TRBV20-1 TGCAGTGCTAGAGATTCCCGGGGACTCACTGAAGCTTTCTTT CSARDSRGLTEAFF
few TRBJ2-3 - TRBV9 TGTGCCAGCAGCCCCTGGGACAGCCCAAGCGGGAGACTAGATACGCAGTATTTT CASSPWDSPSGRLDTQYF
many TRBJ2-7 - TRBV12-3/TRBV12-4 TGTGCCAGCAGTCCCTCCCCTAGCAACGAGCAGTACTTC CASSPSPSNEQYF
many TRBJ2-3 TRBD2 TRBV20-1 TGCAGTGCTCGCCGGGAGGGACCAGATACGCAGTATTTT CSARREGPDTQYF
many TRBJ2-2 - TRBV30 TGTGCCTGGAGTTTGTCCCCTCCCTGGGGGACCGGGGAGCTGTTTTTT CAWSLSPPWGTGELFF
many TRBJ2-2 - TRBV5-8 TGTGCCAGCAGCTTGCCTTCTGGCACCTACACCGGGGAGCTGTTTTTT CASSLPSGTYTGELFF
few TRBJ1-1 - TRBV6-2/TRBV6-3 TGTGCCAGCAGTTACCTCCCCAGAGGGAAGTCGTACACTGAAGCTTTCTTT CASSYLPRGKSYTEAFF